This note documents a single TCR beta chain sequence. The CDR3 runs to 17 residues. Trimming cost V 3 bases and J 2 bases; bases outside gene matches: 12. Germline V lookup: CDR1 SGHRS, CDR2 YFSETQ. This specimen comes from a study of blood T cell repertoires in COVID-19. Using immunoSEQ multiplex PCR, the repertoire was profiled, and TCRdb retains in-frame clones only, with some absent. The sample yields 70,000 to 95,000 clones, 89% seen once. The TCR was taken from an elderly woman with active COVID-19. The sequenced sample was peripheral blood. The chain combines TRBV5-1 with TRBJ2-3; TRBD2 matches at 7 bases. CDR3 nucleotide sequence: TGCGCCAGCAGCTCCGGGACTACCGGGGGAAACACAGATACGCAGTATTTT. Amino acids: CASSSGTTGGNTDTQYF.